The 11 T cell receptor beta chains below were found in one sample sequenced in a study of T cells in Graves' hyperthyroidism and ophthalmopathy. Amplified TCR beta CDR3 regions came from RNA transcripts. HTBI primers were employed in a first-round RT-PCR of the TCR CDR3. TCRdb re-derived calls from the multiplex PCR reads in MiXCR, one entry per CDR3 protein. The sample has 450,000 to 700,000 distinct CDR3 sequences, 46% seen once. The sequencing sample was made of peripheral blood or thyroid tissue (not recorded which). Receptor source: a woman younger than 35 with Graves' hyperthyroidism.

The V call is TRBV13, the J call TRBJ1-4, with TRBD1 matching 8 bases. V was clipped by 8 bases and J by 4 bases; unmatched bases: 12. CDR3 length: 16 amino acids. Germline V gene lookup returns CDR1 PRHDT and CDR2 FYEKMQ (reference sequence). The CDR3 reads CASVQAGQGGNEKLFF. The DNA of the CDR3 is TGTGCCAGCGTTCAAGCCGGACAGGGCGGTAATGAAAAACTGTTTTTT.

The CDR3 sequence is CSPNGGPGNTIYF. The CDR3 region has the DNA TGCAGCCCCAACGGAGGGCCTGGAAACACCATATATTTT. The chain links TRBV20-1 to TRBJ1-3; D is uncertain. CDR3 length: 13 residues. Germline V gene lookup returns CDR1 DFQATT and CDR2 SNEGSKA (reference sequence).

V gene TRBV2 combines with J gene TRBJ2-5, with TRBD2 matching over 10 bases. V shed 9 bases and J 5 bases; nucleotides not matched to a gene: 9. The germline CDR1 and CDR2 sequences are SNHLY and FYNNEI. The CDR3 spans 14 residues. The CDR3 spells CAREAGGPGETQYF. In nucleotides, the CDR3 is TGTGCCAGAGAAGCGGGAGGGCCGGGGGAGACCCAGTACTTC.

This clonotype showed up just a few times. V gene TRBV12-3 or TRBV12-4 combines with J gene TRBJ2-5; TRBD2 agrees at 9 bases. J gave up 5 bases and V 8 bases, and 9 bases lay outside the gene matches. The CDR3 length is 14 residues. CDR3 bases: TGTGCCAGCGTCGAAAGCGGGAGGTGGGAGACCCAGTACTTC. It codes for CASVESGRWETQYF.

V and J are TRBV5-1 and TRBJ2-5; no reliable D call. The CDR3 has 14 amino acids. Deletions cut 3 bases from V and 1 base from J, with 10 bases between. Germline CDR1 SGHRS, CDR2 YFSETQ. CDR3 in DNA: TGCGCCAGCAGCTCCCAAAGAGTCCAAGAGACCCAGTACTTC. It specifies CASSSQRVQETQYF.

The genes are TRBV29-1 and TRBJ1-2, with D possibly matching TRBD1 (5 bases). V lost 4 bases, J lost 3 bases, and 12 bases lay in between. The CDR3 consists of 13 residues. Germline CDR1 and CDR2: SQVTM and ANQGSEA. This chain's CDR3 is CSVVRGVYYGYTF. The CDR3 DNA is TGCAGCGTTGTACGGGGGGTTTACTATGGCTACACCTTC.

A note on this clonotype: A clone one base away is much larger, so this may be a read error. V is TRBV20-1 and J is TRBJ1-2, with D perhaps TRBD1 (6 bases). Deletions cut 0 bases from V and 2 bases from J, with 10 bases between. Germline CDR1 and CDR2: DFQATT and SNEGSKA (reference sequence). This CDR3 contains 14 residues. In DNA, the CDR3 is TGCAGTGCTAGAGATCCAGGGGCCAACTATGGCTACACCTTC. The encoded protein is CSARDPGANYGYTF.

This clonotype was seen once. V and J are TRBV12-3 or TRBV12-4 and TRBJ1-5, with 9 bases identical to TRBD1. This CDR3 contains 13 residues. The V segment lost 2 bases and the J segment 14 bases; nucleotides outside the gene matches: 7. The chain's CDR3 is CASSLLGQGHEHF. The CDR3 bases are TGTGCCAGCAGTTTATTGGGACAGGGCCACGAGCATTTT.

In regard to this clonotype: A much more abundant neighbour one base away suggests this may be a read error. This chain joins TRBV10-3 and TRBJ2-7; 10 bases line up with TRBD1. Germline V gene sequence: CDR1 ENHRY, CDR2 SYGVKD. The CDR3 covers 15 residues. V shed 6 bases and J 2 bases; nucleotides not matched to a gene: 7. This CDR3 is CAISFPGTGAYEQYF. CDR3 DNA sequence: TGTGCCATCAGCTTCCCCGGGACAGGGGCCTACGAGCAGTACTTC.

The chain joins TRBV2 to TRBJ2-5; TRBD1 matches 7 bases. The DNA end is more similar to TRBJ2-1, so the J call may be wrong. The CDR3 length is 14 residues. Germline loops: CDR1 SNHLY, CDR2 FYNNEI. Here the CDR3 DNA reads TGTGCCAGCAAAAGACCGGGACAGAAAAATGAGCAGTTCTTC. Translated, it gives CASKRPGQKNEQFF.

V and J are TRBV24-1 and TRBJ2-1; tentative D call: TRBD2 (7 bases). The length of the CDR3 is 15 residues. The germline V gene has CDR1 KGHDR and CDR2 SFDVKD. V shed 4 bases and J shed 1 base, with 10 bases lying between them. CDR3: CATSEGGVSYNEQFF. The DNA for the CDR3 is TGTGCCACCAGTGAAGGGGGGGTATCCTACAATGAGCAGTTCTTC.